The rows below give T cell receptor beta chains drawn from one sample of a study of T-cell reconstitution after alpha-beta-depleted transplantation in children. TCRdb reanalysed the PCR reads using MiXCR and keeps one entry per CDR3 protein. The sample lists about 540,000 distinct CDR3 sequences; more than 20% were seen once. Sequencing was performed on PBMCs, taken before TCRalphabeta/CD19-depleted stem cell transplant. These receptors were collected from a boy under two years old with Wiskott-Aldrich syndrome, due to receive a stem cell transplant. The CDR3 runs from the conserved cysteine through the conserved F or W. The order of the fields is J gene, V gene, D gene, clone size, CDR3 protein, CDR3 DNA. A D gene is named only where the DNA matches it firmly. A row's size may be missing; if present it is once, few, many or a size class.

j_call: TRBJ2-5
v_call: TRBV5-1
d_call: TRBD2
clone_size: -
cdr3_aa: CASSPGTSGASGETQYF
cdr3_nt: TGCGCCAGCAGCCCAGGGACTAGCGGGGCCTCGGGGGAGACCCAGTACTTC

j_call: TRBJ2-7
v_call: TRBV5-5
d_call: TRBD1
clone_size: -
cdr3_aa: CASISLLTGTYEQYF
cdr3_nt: TGTGCCAGCATCTCCCTGCTGACAGGGACCTACGAGCAGTACTTC

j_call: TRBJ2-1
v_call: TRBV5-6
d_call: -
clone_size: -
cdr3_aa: CASSLIGENPSYNEQFF
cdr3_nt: TGTGCCAGCAGCTTGATTGGTGAGAATCCATCCTACAATGAGCAGTTCTTC

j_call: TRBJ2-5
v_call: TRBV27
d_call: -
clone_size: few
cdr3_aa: CASSTLSEWKQETQYF
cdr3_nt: TGTGCCAGCAGTACACTATCCGAGTGGAAACAAGAGACCCAGTACTTC

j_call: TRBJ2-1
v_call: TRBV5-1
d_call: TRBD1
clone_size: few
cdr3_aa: CASSLRQGRVYNEQFF
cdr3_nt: TGCGCCAGCAGCTTGAGACAGGGGAGAGTCTACAATGAGCAGTTCTTC

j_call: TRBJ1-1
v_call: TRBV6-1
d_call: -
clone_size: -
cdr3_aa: CASSEAVSGNTEAFF
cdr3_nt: TGTGCCAGCAGTGAAGCGGTATCCGGGAACACTGAAGCTTTCTTT

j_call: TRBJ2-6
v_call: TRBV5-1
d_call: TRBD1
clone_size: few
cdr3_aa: CASRTGGSGANVLTF
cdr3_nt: TGCGCCAGCAGGACAGGGGGCTCTGGGGCCAACGTCCTGACTTTC

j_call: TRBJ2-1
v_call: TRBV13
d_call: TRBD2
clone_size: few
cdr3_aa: CASSARTSGPYRGNEQFF
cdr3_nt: TGTGCCAGCAGCGCACGAACTAGCGGGCCATACCGTGGGAATGAGCAGTTCTTC

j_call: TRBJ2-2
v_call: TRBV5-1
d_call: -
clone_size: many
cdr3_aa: CASSPKNTGELFF
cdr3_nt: TGCGCCAGCAGCCCCAAAAACACCGGGGAGCTGTTTTTT

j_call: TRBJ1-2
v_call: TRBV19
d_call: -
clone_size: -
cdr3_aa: CASRNRDRYGYTF
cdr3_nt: TGTGCCAGTAGAAACAGGGATAGGTATGGCTACACCTTC

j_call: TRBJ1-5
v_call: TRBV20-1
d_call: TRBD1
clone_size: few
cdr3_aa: CSASPRRQGLQPQHF
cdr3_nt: TGCAGTGCTAGTCCCCGTCGACAGGGGTTGCAGCCCCAGCATTTT

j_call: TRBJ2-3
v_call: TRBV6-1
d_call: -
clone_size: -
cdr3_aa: CASSQGLSTDTQYF
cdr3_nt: TGTGCCAGCAGTCAGGGGCTTAGCACAGATACGCAGTATTTT

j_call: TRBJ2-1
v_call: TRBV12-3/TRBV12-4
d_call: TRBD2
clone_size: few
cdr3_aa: CASRGMGGSNEQFF
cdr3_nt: TGTGCCAGCAGGGGGATGGGCGGGAGCAATGAGCAGTTCTTC

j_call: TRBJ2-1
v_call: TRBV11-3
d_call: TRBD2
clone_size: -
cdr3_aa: CASSVGTSGKGQFF
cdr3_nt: TGTGCCAGCAGCGTTGGGACTAGCGGGAAGGGGCAGTTCTTC

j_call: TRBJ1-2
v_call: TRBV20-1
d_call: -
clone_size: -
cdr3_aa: CSHIDGWEAGYTF
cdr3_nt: TGCAGCCACATTGACGGATGGGAAGCTGGCTACACCTTC

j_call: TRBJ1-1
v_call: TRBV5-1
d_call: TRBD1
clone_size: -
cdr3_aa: CASSLGQVRTEAFF
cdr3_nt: TGCGCCAGCAGCTTAGGACAGGTCCGCACTGAAGCTTTCTTT

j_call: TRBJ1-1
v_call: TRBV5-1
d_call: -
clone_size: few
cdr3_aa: CASSRSRMGTEAFF
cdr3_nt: TGCGCCAGCAGCCGATCGAGGATGGGCACTGAAGCTTTCTTT

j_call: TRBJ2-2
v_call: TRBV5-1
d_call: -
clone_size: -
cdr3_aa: CASSPADRNTGELFF
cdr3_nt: TGCGCCAGCAGCCCTGCAGACAGGAACACCGGGGAGCTGTTTTTT

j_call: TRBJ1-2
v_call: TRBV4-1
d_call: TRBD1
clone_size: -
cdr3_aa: CASSQGQGAQRGYGYTF
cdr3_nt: TGCGCCAGCAGCCAAGGACAGGGCGCACAACGGGGCTATGGCTACACCTTC

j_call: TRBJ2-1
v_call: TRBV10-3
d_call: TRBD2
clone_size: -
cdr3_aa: CAISEIAGDIGEQFF
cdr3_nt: TGTGCCATCAGTGAGATAGCGGGAGACATTGGCGAGCAGTTCTTC

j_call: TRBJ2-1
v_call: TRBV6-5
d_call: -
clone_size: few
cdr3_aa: CASSYFRGSSYNEQFF
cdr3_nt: TGTGCCAGCAGTTACTTTCGCGGAAGCTCCTACAATGAGCAGTTCTTC

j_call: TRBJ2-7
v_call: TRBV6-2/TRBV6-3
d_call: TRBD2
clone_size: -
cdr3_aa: CASRLGLEEVYEQYF
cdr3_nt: TGTGCCAGCAGGCTCGGACTAGAGGAGGTGTACGAGCAGTACTTC

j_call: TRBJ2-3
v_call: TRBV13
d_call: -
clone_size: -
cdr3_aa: CASSIGRGLATDTQYF
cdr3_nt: TGTGCCAGCAGCATAGGTCGGGGCCTCGCAACAGATACGCAGTATTTT